A selection of T cell receptor beta chains follows, all from one sample in a study of cytomegalovirus exposure and HLA in healthy donors. The method was immunoSEQ multiplex PCR; TCRdb's version includes in-frame clones alone and lacks a portion of them. The table has some 170,000 clones, roughly 79% seen once. Input material: PBMCs. The receptors were sampled from a woman between 18 and 30 years old in good health and CMV-seropositive. Each CDR3 is given with its conserved first and last residue. D genes are given only for firm matches. Size is omitted from some rows. Given values are once, few, many or a class for expanded clones.

>-|TRBJ1-4|TRBD1|TRBV5-1
TGCGCCAGCAGCTTGGGTGGGACAGGGGGAAGAGGTGAAAAACTGTTTTTT
CASSLGGTGGRGEKLFF
>-|TRBJ1-6|-|TRBV6-5
TGTGCCAGCACCAACAGGCGGGGCGATAATTCACCCCTCCACTTT
CASTNRRGDNSPLHF
>-|TRBJ2-3|-|TRBV27
TGTGCCAGCAGTTTAGTGGCGGGGCCCTTCGGGGATACGCAGTATTTT
CASSLVAGPFGDTQYF
>-|TRBJ2-1|TRBD2|TRBV19
TGTGCCAGTAGCATTACTAGCGCGACCTACAATGAGCAGTTCTTC
CASSITSATYNEQFF
>-|TRBJ1-4|-|TRBV27
TGTGCCAGCAGCAAGGACAGAAATAATGAAAAACTGTTTTTT
CASSKDRNNEKLFF
>-|TRBJ1-2|TRBD1|TRBV7-6
TGTGCCAGCAGCCGAAACCCCGGGACAGGGCCCTATGGCTACACCTTC
CASSRNPGTGPYGYTF
>-|TRBJ2-5|TRBD2|TRBV5-1
TGCGCCAGCAGCTTGGTTCTTATGGCTAGCGGGGGCAGTGGGGAGACCCAGTACTTC
CASSLVLMASGGSGETQYF
>-|TRBJ2-7|TRBD1|TRBV19
TGTGCCAGTATTGGAGACAGGGGTGAACAGTACTTC
CASIGDRGEQYF
>-|TRBJ2-7|-|TRBV10-2
TGCGCCAGCAGTGAGTTAGGGGGACGCTACTACGAGCAGTACTTC
CASSELGGRYYEQYF
>-|TRBJ1-3|-|TRBV27
TGTGCCAGCAGTCCCGGGGGGGGAAACACCATATATTTT
CASSPGGGNTIYF
>-|TRBJ1-1|TRBD1|TRBV7-9
TGTGCCAGCAGCTCGGGAGACAGGGCGAACACTGAAGCTTTCTTT
CASSSGDRANTEAFF
>-|TRBJ1-4|-|TRBV19
TGTGCCAGTTCCCTGACGGGGAGGAATGAAAAACTGTTTTTT
CASSLTGRNEKLFF
>few|TRBJ1-4|TRBD1|TRBV5-1
TGCGCCAGCAGCTCCGGACAGGGTAATGAAAAACTGTTTTTT
CASSSGQGNEKLFF
>-|TRBJ2-3|-|TRBV7-2
TGTGCCAGCCAAACTTTAAGCACAGATACGCAGTATTTT
CASQTLSTDTQYF
>once|TRBJ1-2|TRBD1|TRBV29-1
TGCAGCCTCTCCGGACAGGGGGCCTATGGCTACACCTTC
CSLSGQGAYGYTF
>once|TRBJ1-5|-|TRBV19
TGTGCCACCGAAAGTACCCGGAGGGTTAATCAGCCCCAGCATTTT
CATESTRRVNQPQHF
>-|TRBJ2-5|-|TRBV6-5
TGTGCCAGCAGTTTCCAGGGGCAGGAGGAGACCCAGTACTTC
CASSFQGQEETQYF
>-|TRBJ1-5|-|TRBV5-1
TGCGCCAGCAGCTTGGACAGGGAATATCAGCCCCAGCATTTT
CASSLDREYQPQHF
>-|TRBJ1-5|-|TRBV15
TGTGCCACCAGCAGAGATCTCGGCAGGGATCAGCCCCAGCATTTT
CATSRDLGRDQPQHF
>-|TRBJ1-5|TRBD1|TRBV30
TGTGCCTGGACCGCGACAGGGGACGCTCAGCCCCAGCATTTT
CAWTATGDAQPQHF
>-|TRBJ1-5|-|TRBV2
TGTGCCAGCAGTGTGAGGAGGGGAAATCAGCCCCAGCATTTT
CASSVRRGNQPQHF
>few|TRBJ1-6|-|TRBV4-1
TGCGCCAGCAGCCAAGATTACAGGGTGGGTTCACCCCTCCACTTT
CASSQDYRVGSPLHF
>-|TRBJ2-2|-|TRBV6-5
TGTGCCAGCAGTTACTCTTCGGCGGTCACCGGGGAGCTGTTTTTT
CASSYSSAVTGELFF
>-|TRBJ2-7|TRBD1|TRBV7-2
TGTGCCAGCAGCTACGGGACAGGGGCCTACGAGCAGTACTTC
CASSYGTGAYEQYF
>-|TRBJ2-1|-|TRBV5-1
TGCGCCAGCAGCTTGGCTGTCAATGAGCAGTTCTTC
CASSLAVNEQFF
>-|TRBJ2-3|-|TRBV7-9
TGTGCCAGCAGCACCCTAGTGAGCACAGATACGCAGTATTTT
CASSTLVSTDTQYF
>-|TRBJ1-1|-|TRBV4-3
TGCGCCAGCAGCCACAGGGATGGCACTGAAGCTTTCTTT
CASSHRDGTEAFF
>-|TRBJ2-7|TRBD2|TRBV7-9
TGTGCCAGCAGCCCCCGGGGGAGGGGAGCCTACGAGCAGTACTTC
CASSPRGRGAYEQYF
>-|TRBJ2-5|-|TRBV5-1
TGCGCCAGCAGCTTGTACTTTGCTCAAGAGACCCAGTACTTC
CASSLYFAQETQYF
>few|TRBJ1-4|-|TRBV19
TGTGCCAGTAGTATAGAAATTCCGCGGGGCTCAAGTGAAAAACTGTTTTTT
CASSIEIPRGSSEKLFF
>-|TRBJ2-5|TRBD2|TRBV6-4
TGTGCCAGCAGTGACTCGGGGGGGAAGACCCAGTACTTC
CASSDSGGKTQYF
>-|TRBJ1-1|-|TRBV6-6
TGTGCCAGCAGCTCCGGTGGTGAATTTCCTGAAGCTTTCTTT
CASSSGGEFPEAFF
>few|TRBJ1-3|-|TRBV6-1
TGTGCCAGCAGTGAAGATGAGGACTCTGGAAACACCATATATTTT
CASSEDEDSGNTIYF
>once|TRBJ2-7|-|TRBV7-3
TGTGCCAGCAGTCCTTATCCCGAGCAGTACTTC
CASSPYPEQYF
>-|TRBJ2-1|TRBD2|TRBV6-5
TGTGCCAGCAGGGGGGGACTAGCGGGTTTCAATGAGCAGTTCTTC
CASRGGLAGFNEQFF
>-|TRBJ2-1|TRBD2|TRBV4-1
TGCGCCAGCAGCCACACGGGACTAGCGGGTAATGAGCAGTTCTTC
CASSHTGLAGNEQFF
>-|TRBJ2-3|TRBD2|TRBV11-2
TGTGCCAGCAGCTTCCCCGGGACTAGCGGGGGGGCGGATACGCAGTATTTT
CASSFPGTSGGADTQYF
>-|TRBJ1-5|TRBD1|TRBV19
TGTGCCAGTAGTAAGGGGTTGGGGGGACAGCGAATCAATCAGCCCCAGCATTTT
CASSKGLGGQRINQPQHF
>-|TRBJ2-1|TRBD2|TRBV5-1
TGCGCCAGCAGCGCGGGGGGGATAAACAATGAGCAGTTCTTC
CASSAGGINNEQFF
>once|TRBJ2-5|TRBD2|TRBV4-3
TGCGCCAGCAGCCAAGATCCGGTTACGGGGGGGCAGATAAAAGAGACCCAGTACTTC
CASSQDPVTGGQIKETQYF
>-|TRBJ2-7|-|TRBV4-2
TGTGCCAGCAGCCAAGATCCCCGGGGGTCAGCCCACGAGCAGTACTTC
CASSQDPRGSAHEQYF
>-|TRBJ1-5|-|TRBV2
TGTGCCAGCAGTGATCCCCAGAATCGCCATCAGCCCCAGCATTTT
CASSDPQNRHQPQHF
>-|TRBJ2-3|TRBD1|TRBV7-3
TGTGCCAGCAGTCAAAACAGGGGGGAGGGCACAGATACGCAGTATTTT
CASSQNRGEGTDTQYF
>-|TRBJ2-2|-|TRBV2
TGTGCCAGCAGTGATGTCGCGAGTCGCACCGGGGAGCTGTTTTTT
CASSDVASRTGELFF
>-|TRBJ2-1|TRBD2|TRBV6-6
TGTGCCAGCCACATGAGGGGAGGGAGGAGTGAGCAGTTCTTC
CASHMRGGRSEQFF
>-|TRBJ1-6|TRBD1|TRBV7-6
TGTGCCAGCAGCGGACAGGGATCACCCAATTCACCCCTCCACTTT
CASSGQGSPNSPLHF
>once|TRBJ2-1|TRBD2|TRBV18
TGTGCCACCCGCCGCGCGGGGGACGGTTCCTACAATGAGCAGTTCTTC
CATRRAGDGSYNEQFF
>-|TRBJ2-1|-|TRBV14
TGTGCCAGCAGCCGACGCCCACAGGACTACAATGAGCAGTTCTTC
CASSRRPQDYNEQFF
>-|TRBJ2-5|TRBD2|TRBV7-6
TGTGCCAGCAGCTTAGCGGGAGGGAGAGAGACCCAGTACTTC
CASSLAGGRETQYF
>-|TRBJ2-7|-|TRBV5-6
TGTGCCAGCAGCTTTGGGAGCTCCTACGAGCAGTACTTC
CASSFGSSYEQYF
>once|TRBJ2-3|-|TRBV7-8
TGTGCCAGCAGCTTCCCGGGGTCCTTCACAGATACGCAGTATTTT
CASSFPGSFTDTQYF
>few|TRBJ2-3|TRBD2|TRBV19
TGTGCCAGCAGACCCGGGACTAGCGGGGCCATGGGAGATACGCAGTATTTT
CASRPGTSGAMGDTQYF
>-|TRBJ2-3|TRBD1|TRBV5-1
TGCGCCAGCAGCTTGGCCTTTTCGATGGGACAGGCAGATACGCAGTATTTT
CASSLAFSMGQADTQYF
>-|TRBJ2-7|-|TRBV18
TGTGCCAGCTCACCATTTTCCAGGGACGAGCAGTACTTC
CASSPFSRDEQYF
>-|TRBJ1-6|-|TRBV5-6
TGTGCCAGCAGCCTGTTGGGGGGAAGAGGGCGGAATTCACCCCTCCACTTT
CASSLLGGRGRNSPLHF